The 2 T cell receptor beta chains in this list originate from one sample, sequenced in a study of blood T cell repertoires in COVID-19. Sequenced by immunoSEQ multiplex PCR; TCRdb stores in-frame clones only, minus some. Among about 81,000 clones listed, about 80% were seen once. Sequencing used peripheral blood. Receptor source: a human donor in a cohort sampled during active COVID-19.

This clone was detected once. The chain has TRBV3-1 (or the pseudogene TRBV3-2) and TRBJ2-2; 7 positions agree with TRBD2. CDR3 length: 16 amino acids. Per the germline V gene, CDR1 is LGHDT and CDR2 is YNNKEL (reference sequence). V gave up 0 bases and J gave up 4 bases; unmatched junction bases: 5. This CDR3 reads CASSQDPGGGTGELFF. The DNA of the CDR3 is TGTGCCAGCAGCCAAGATCCTGGGGGGGGCACCGGGGAGCTGTTTTTT.

The CDR3, as DNA: TGTGCTAGTGGTATCAGGGTCGGCGAGCAGTACTTC. Translating it yields CASGIRVGEQYF. V gene TRBV12-5 combines with J gene TRBJ2-7; possibly TRBD1 for D (5 bases). CDR3 length: 12 amino acids. CDR1 is LGHNT, CDR2 FRNRAP, per germline. V gave up 5 bases and J gave up 6 bases, with 11 bases separating them.